This T cell receptor (beta chain) was observed in a study of metastatic and nonmetastatic thyroid tumors. Across the whole study: From malignant and benign thyroid patients, repertoires in blood and in tumor or nodule tissue were compared.

No treatment had been given to any patient before thyroid surgery. The study, taken as a whole, reports: As reported, TCR beta diversity in blood and tumor was significantly higher in malignant thyroid tumors than in benign nodules.

This CDR3 contains 17 residues. The V segment lost 1 base and the J segment 4 bases; nucleotides outside the gene matches: 15. In germline, CDR1 is DFQATT, CDR2 SNEGSKA (reference sequence). TCRdb reanalyzed the PCR reads with MiXCR. Counted here are under 25,000 clones, 22% occurring once; the ten biggest clones make up less than 10%. This clone came up a few times. Its antigen is unidentified. Sequencing used adjacent normal tissue. The rearrangement links TRBV20-1 to TRBJ1-2; 7 bases line up with TRBD1. The clonotype was recovered from a female donor with papillary thyroid cancer or a benign thyroid nodule (not recorded which). Some clones in this sample may be carry-over from other donors' samples. The CDR3 protein is CSARAQGLSGDIYGYTF. The CDR3 DNA reads as TGCAGTGCTAGAGCACAGGGGTTGAGCGGGGACATCTATGGCTACACCTTC.